The 24 T cell receptor beta chains reported below all come from one sample, sequenced in a study of Tregs in tolerant kidney transplant recipients. Here immunoSEQ multiplex PCR was the method, and the copy in TCRdb shows in-frame clones only, minus some. The sample has about 69,000 clones, roughly nine tenths seen once. Here the sequenced sample was CD4+ T cells from blood, taken before the transplant. The receptors were sampled from a human donor who received a combined kidney and bone marrow transplant.

The rearrangement joins TRBV4-1 to TRBJ2-7; D is possibly TRBD2 (6 bases). Trimming took off 3 bases at V and 4 bases at J, with 19 bases between the two ends. Germline V gene data show CDR1 as MGHRA and CDR2 as YSYEKL. CDR3 size: 16 residues. Here the CDR3 reads CASSQTSGVASYEQYF. In DNA form, the CDR3 reads TGCGCCAGCAGCCAGACCTCGGGGGTGGCGTCGTACGAGCAGTACTTC.

The rearrangement links TRBV4-1 to TRBJ1-5; D gene unclear. The CDR3 covers 14 residues. In germline, CDR1 is MGHRA, CDR2 YSYEKL. V was clipped by 4 bases and J by 7 bases, with 14 bases between them. The CDR3 loop is CASSRSEREQPQHF. CDR3 bases: TGCGCCAGCAGCCGATCTGAGAGGGAACAGCCCCAGCATTTT.

This clone has a single count. The J gene is TRBJ2-1, the V gene TRBV11-2; 8 nucleotides line up with TRBD1. V gave up 6 bases and J gave up 9 bases; unmatched junction bases: 4. The germline V gene has CDR1 SGHAT and CDR2 FQNNGV. The CDR3 contains 12 residues. CDR3 sequence: CASSLTGVEQFF. CDR3 nucleotides: TGTGCCAGCAGTTTGACAGGGGTTGAGCAGTTCTTC.

In its sample, this clone was seen once. The CDR3 DNA reads as TGTGCCAGCAGCTTGCGCGGGAGGGACGAGCAGTACTTC. Translating gives CASSLRGRDEQYF. V is TRBV5-6 and J is TRBJ2-7; 9 nucleotides match TRBD2. The trim removed 1 base at V and 5 bases at J, leaving 1 base unmatched. Per germline, CDR1 SGHDT and CDR2 YYEEEE. This CDR3 has 13 residues.

The chain employs TRBV5-1 and TRBJ2-1; 12 bases align to TRBD2. This CDR3 is 15 amino acids long. V lost 2 bases and J lost 8; bases outside the gene matches: 5. Germline V gives CDR1 SGHRS, CDR2 YFSETQ. CDR3 bases: TGCGCCAGCAGCTTTCTAGCGGGAGGGCAATATGAGCAGTTCTTC. It translates to CASSFLAGGQYEQFF.

The chain recombines TRBV6-6 with TRBJ2-1; 9 bases line up with TRBD2. This CDR3 comprises 16 residues. Trimming cost V 6 bases and J 4 bases; bases outside gene matches: 10. The germline V gene has CDR1 MNHNY and CDR2 SVGAGI (reference sequence). In nucleotides, the CDR3 is TGTGCCAGCAGATTGGGACTAGCCCGTTCTTACAATGAGCAGTTCTTC. This sequence encodes CASRLGLARSYNEQFF.

The V gene is TRBV6-5, the J gene TRBJ2-7; possibly TRBD1 for D (6 bases). The germline V gene has CDR1 MNHEY and CDR2 SVGAGI. Trimming pared 2 bases from V and 3 bases from J, leaving 8 bases between. This CDR3 contains 13 residues. This CDR3 reads CASSYRQDYEQYF. As DNA, the CDR3 is TGTGCCAGCAGTTACCGACAGGACTACGAGCAGTACTTC.

The chain links TRBV14 to TRBJ2-1; D is possibly TRBD2 (5 bases). Germline V CDR1 and CDR2: SGHDN, FVKESK. The CDR3 has 12 amino acids. Deletions cut 4 bases from V and 15 bases from J, with 16 bases between. CDR3 DNA sequence: TGTGCCAGCAGCCTTATTGGAGGACTCTCGTTCTTC. Its protein product is CASSLIGGLSFF.

On this clone: Other DNA sequences in the sample encode the same CDR3. The J gene is TRBJ2-5, the V gene TRBV20-1; D call uncertain. Trimming removed 4 bases from V and 1 base from J, with 4 bases in between. Germline-derived CDR1 and CDR2 are DFQATT and SNEGSKA (reference sequence). This CDR3 is built from 11 residues. In DNA form, the CDR3 reads TGCAGTGCTACTTTCCAAGAGACCCAGTACTTC. This encodes CSATFQETQYF.

The chain employs TRBV18 and TRBJ1-5, with a tentative D call TRBD1 (6 bases). The germline CDR1 and CDR2 sequences are KGHSH and LQKENI. Trimming removed 2 bases at V and 2 bases at J, with 10 bases between. CDR3 size: 15 residues. As DNA, the CDR3 is TGTGCCAGCTCACCATCGGCAGGGGGCAATCAGCCCCAGCATTTT. The encoded protein is CASSPSAGGNQPQHF. The whole variable domain, filled in from reference TRBV18 and TRBJ1-5, reads NAGVMQNPRHLVRRRGQEARLRCSPMKGHSHVYWYRQLPEEGLKFMVYLQKENIIDESGMPKERFSAEFPKEGPSILRIQQVVRGDSAAYFCASSPSAGGNQPQHFGDGTRLSIL.

V is TRBV7-3 and J is TRBJ1-1; D gene unclear. This CDR3 has 15 amino acids. Trimming cost V 1 base and J 5 bases, with 14 bases left between them. Per germline, CDR1 SGHTA and CDR2 FQGTGA. CDR3 sequence: CASSLNMGGQTEAFF. The DNA for the CDR3 is TGTGCCAGCAGCTTAAATATGGGCGGGCAAACTGAAGCTTTCTTT.

The chain uses TRBV11-2 and TRBJ2-2; 8 bases align to TRBD1. V was clipped by 5 bases and J by 8 bases; unmatched bases: 4. Germline V gene lookup returns CDR1 SGHAT and CDR2 FQNNGV. CDR3 length: 13 amino acids. The CDR3 region is CASSPDRGGELFF. In nucleotides, the CDR3 is TGTGCCAGCAGCCCCGACAGGGGTGGGGAGCTGTTTTTT.

This clone was detected once. The chain uses TRBV5-4 and TRBJ1-1; 9 positions match TRBD1. CDR1 is SGHNT and CDR2 is YYREEE in the germline V gene (reference sequence). The CDR3 totals 17 residues. The ends lost 3 bases at V and 3 bases at J; junction bases unmatched: 12. The CDR3 DNA follows: TGTGCCAGCAGCTCCTATTATAGCGACAGGGGGGACACTGAAGCTTTCTTT. Its translation is CASSSYYSDRGDTEAFF.

The V call is TRBV5-4, the J call TRBJ2-3, with 7 bases lining up with TRBD2. V dropped 0 bases and J dropped 1; count of bases not matched to a gene: 11. The CDR3 extends over 18 amino acids. In germline, CDR1 is SGHNT, CDR2 YYREEE (reference sequence). CDR3 sequence (DNA): TGTGCCAGCAGCTTGGGGGGCGGGAGCCCTCGAGGCACAGATACGCAGTATTTT. Residues: CASSLGGGSPRGTDTQYF.

This chain connects TRBV2 to TRBJ1-1, with D hard to call. CDR3 length: 15 residues. Trimming cost V 3 bases and J 6 bases, with 17 bases left between them. Germline assignment: CDR1 SNHLY and CDR2 FYNNEI. CDR3 bases: TGTGCCAGCAGTGATTTGGCGAGGGTGGGCGCTGAAGCTTTCTTT. This codes for CASSDLARVGAEAFF. The full variable domain, in which reference TRBV2 and TRBJ1-1 provide the parts outside the CDR3, is EPEVTQTPSHQVTQMGQEVILRCVPISNHLYFYWYRQILGQKVEFLVSFYNNEISEKSEIFDDQFSVERPDGSNFTLKIRSTKLEDSAMYFCASSDLARVGAEAFFGQGTRLTVV.

V gene TRBV29-1 combines with J gene TRBJ2-7; TRBD1 matches 12 bases. V was clipped by 3 bases and J by 6 bases; unmatched bases: 6. Per the germline V gene, CDR1 is SQVTM and CDR2 is ANQGSEA. The length of the CDR3 is 14 residues. In nucleotides, the CDR3 is TGCAGCGTTGACCCCGGGACAGGGGGCGCCGAGCAGTACTTC. Protein product: CSVDPGTGGAEQYF.

The chain uses TRBV27 and TRBJ1-1, with a tentative D call TRBD1 (5 bases). Germline V lookup: CDR1 MNHEY, CDR2 SMNVEV (reference sequence). Between the trimmed V and J ends, which lost 5 bases and 0 bases, there was a span of 10 bases. The CDR3 has 14 residues. The CDR3 region is CASSRTRVNTEAFF. For the CDR3, the DNA is TGTGCCAGCAGTCGGACAAGGGTGAACACTGAAGCTTTCTTT.

CDR3 bases: TGCGCCAGCAGCTTGGCGGGACAGGGGGCTCTAGAGACCCAGTACTTC. It is translated as CASSLAGQGALETQYF. The chain has TRBV5-1 and TRBJ2-5; 12 nucleotides agree with TRBD1. The V gene's germline CDR1 is SGHRS and CDR2 YFSETQ. The CDR3 sequence is 16 residues long. V lost 0 bases and J lost 4; bases outside the gene matches: 4.

In this sample, this clone turned up a few times. The chain employs TRBV6-1 and TRBJ1-1; perhaps TRBD1 as D (6 bases). There are 13 residues in the CDR3. The ends were cut back, 2 bases at V and 11 bases at J, with 15 bases in the middle. CDR1 and CDR2 (germline): MNHNS, SASEGT. CDR3 loop: CASSEYRAEGAFF. The CDR3 DNA reads TGTGCCAGCAGTGAATACAGGGCCGAGGGGGCTTTCTTT.

This clone occurred once. The gene calls are TRBV30 and TRBJ1-1; 7 bases are shared with TRBD1. CDR1 and CDR2 from the germline V gene are GTSNPN and SVGIG (reference sequence). The J segment lost 3 bases and the V segment lost 0 bases, leaving 1 base of the junction unmatched. This CDR3 spans 13 amino acids. The CDR3 region is CAWSVRGDTEAFF. In nucleotides, the CDR3 is TGTGCCTGGAGTGTCAGGGGGGACACTGAAGCTTTCTTT.

CDR3 nucleotides: TGTGCCAGCAGCGTAGGGGCAGGGGTTCCCTTCTCTGGGGCCAACGTCCTGACTTTC. Translating it yields CASSVGAGVPFSGANVLTF. V and J are TRBV9 and TRBJ2-6, with TRBD1 as a possible D gene (6 bases). Deletions cut 0 bases from V and 0 bases from J, with 16 bases between. This CDR3 comprises 19 residues. Per germline, CDR1 SGDLS and CDR2 YYNGEE.

This clone was seen a single time. This sequence joins TRBV5-6 and TRBJ2-2, with 7 bases that match TRBD2. The CDR3 is made up of 16 amino acids. The V gene's germline CDR1 is SGHDT and CDR2 YYEEEE. V lost 1 base and J lost 7; bases outside the gene matches: 10. The CDR3 DNA sequence: TGTGCCAGCAGCTTGTTCGCGGGAGCAATAATCGGGGAGCTGTTTTTT. Its protein is CASSLFAGAIIGELFF.

CDR3 DNA sequence: TGTGCCAGCAGTAGGCGGATAAACACAGATACGCAGTATTTT. Encoded protein: CASSRRINTDTQYF. The rearrangement links TRBV6-5 to TRBJ2-3; unclear D gene. Germline CDR1 and CDR2: MNHEY and SVGAGI. The CDR3 is 14 amino acids. The V end was cut by 5 bases, the J end by 2 bases, with 11 bases between.

This clone was detected only once. The V and J genes are TRBV30 and TRBJ1-1; TRBD1 matches at 7 bases. Germline loops: CDR1 GTSNPN, CDR2 SVGIG (reference sequence). With 1 base clipped from V and 1 base from J, the junction kept 18 bases outside the gene matches. CDR3 length equals 19 residues. In DNA form, the CDR3 reads TGTGCCTGGAGTGCGACAGGGTATCTGGCCCCAGACCCGAACACTGAAGCTTTCTTT. Protein: CAWSATGYLAPDPNTEAFF.